The 4 T cell receptor beta chains below come from one sample, sequenced in a study of beta chain features in type 1 diabetes. All of the isolated RNA was reverse transcribed, so expressed TCRB transcripts were sequenced. Profiling relied on immunoSEQ multiplex PCR, and the TCRdb table lists in-frame clones only, not all of them. This table has hundreds of thousands of clones, approximately 31% appearing once. Sequencing used naive CD4+ T cells from blood. Source of these receptors: a man aged 18-30 years in good health.

This clone has more than one count but fewer than ten. The chain carries TRBV30 and TRBJ1-2; the match to TRBD1 covers 7 bases. CDR1 is GTSNPN and CDR2 is SVGIG in the germline V gene (reference sequence). This CDR3 region has 14 residues. With 3 bases clipped from V and 7 bases from J, the junction kept 11 bases outside the gene matches. The CDR3 protein is CAWSLKRGLGGYTF. In nucleotides, the CDR3 is TGTGCCTGGAGCCTAAAGAGGGGGCTAGGTGGCTACACCTTC.

This chain uses TRBV7-2 with TRBJ2-1; TRBD1 is a possible D gene (5 bases). The CDR3 covers 13 residues. The V gene lost 0 bases and the J gene lost 9 bases, with 9 bases spanning the gap. Looked up from germline, CDR1 is SGHTA and CDR2 is FQGNSA. The CDR3 DNA sequence: TGTGCCAGCAGCTTAGCCAGAAGGGGTGAGCAGTTCTTC. This sequence encodes CASSLARRGEQFF.

The V gene is TRBV28, the J gene TRBJ2-3; D gene ambiguous. Germline-derived CDR1 and CDR2 are MDHEN and SYDVKM. V dropped 4 bases and J dropped 6 bases, with 5 bases sitting between them. CDR3 length: 11 amino acids. The CDR3 here is CASSWMDTQYF. The CDR3 DNA is TGTGCCAGCAGTTGGATGGATACGCAGTATTTT.

This clone was seen just once. It may be a read error: a sequence one base away is much more abundant. This chain links TRBV11-2 with TRBJ2-5; no firm D call. V lost 1 base and J 6 bases, leaving 3 bases between the germline ends. Germline V gene data show CDR1 as SGHAT and CDR2 as FQNNGV. This CDR3 has 11 residues. Written as DNA, the CDR3 is TGTGCCAGCAGCTTAGGGCAGACCCAGTACTTC. It is translated as CASSLGQTQYF.